The 5 T cell receptor beta chains presented below share a single source sample, sequenced in a study of siplizumab effects on memory and regulatory T cells. Sequenced by immunoSEQ multiplex PCR; TCRdb stores in-frame clones only, minus some. The sample carries tens of thousands of clones, roughly 96% recorded once. The sample was naive CD4+ T cells sorted from blood. Receptors originate from a human donor in good health.

The rearrangement uses TRBV4-3 and TRBJ1-2; 9 bases line up with TRBD1. This CDR3 region has 13 residues. Per germline, CDR1 LGHNA and CDR2 YSLEER. Trimming at V came to 2 bases and at J to 6 bases, leaving 1 base not matched to a gene. The CDR3 protein is CASSQRTGDGYTF. In nucleotides, the CDR3 is TGCGCCAGCAGCCAACGGACAGGGGATGGCTACACCTTC.

The chain carries TRBV7-8 and TRBJ1-1; D is unresolved. Germline values: CDR1 SGHVS, CDR2 FQNEAQ. The CDR3 loop spans 14 amino acids. The germline V and J ends were trimmed by 2 bases and 1 base, with 8 bases remaining between them. The CDR3: CASSLTVPNTEAFF. The CDR3 DNA is TGTGCCAGCAGCTTAACGGTTCCGAACACTGAAGCTTTCTTT.

This chain links TRBV4-1 with TRBJ2-7; 7 bases align to TRBD2. Germline V CDR1 and CDR2: MGHRA, YSYEKL. The ends lost 2 bases at V and 3 bases at J; junction bases unmatched: 7. CDR3 length equals 15 residues. The CDR3 DNA sequence: TGCGCCAGCAGCCAAACAGCGGGAACAAACTACGAGCAGTACTTC. Protein product: CASSQTAGTNYEQYF.

Here the CDR3 DNA reads TGTGCCAGCAGTTTCAGCGGGGAATCCTCCTACGAGCAGTACTTC. It specifies CASSFSGESSYEQYF. The chain recombines TRBV28 with TRBJ2-7; 7 positions agree with TRBD2. The CDR3 totals 15 residues. Germline V gene lookup returns CDR1 MDHEN and CDR2 SYDVKM. The trim removed 3 bases at V and 0 bases at J, leaving 5 bases unmatched.

The V and J genes are TRBV11-3 and TRBJ2-5, with 12 bases lining up with TRBD2. With V trimmed by 1 base and J by 4 bases, 13 bases remained unmatched. CDR1 and CDR2 from the germline V gene are SGHNT and YENEEA. The CDR3 length is 19 residues. This CDR3 is CASSLGWASGGAEGETQYF. CDR3 coding DNA: TGTGCCAGCAGCTTAGGATGGGCTAGCGGGGGGGCCGAGGGAGAGACCCAGTACTTC.